This T cell receptor beta chain derives from a study of CD8 T cells in ankylosing spondylitis. TCRdb redid the calling of the 5' RACE reads with MiXCR, one entry per CDR3 protein. The data show over 200,000 distinct CDR3 sequences, under 12% seen once. This clonotype was counted at least ten times. The sequence came from a male donor with ankylosing spondylitis or in good health (not recorded which). The sample taken for sequencing was blood, either unsorted or a sorted T cell fraction (not recorded which).

CDR3 nucleotide sequence: TGCAGTGCTAGTCTGGGCAGGGATGAGCAGTTCTTC. It translates to CSASLGRDEQFF. This rearrangement joins TRBV20-1 to TRBJ2-1, with D possibly TRBD1 on 5 matching bases. The germline CDR1 and CDR2 sequences are DFQATT and SNEGSKA (reference sequence). V lost 3 bases to trimming and J lost 8 bases, with 11 bases between them. The CDR3 sequence is 12 residues long.